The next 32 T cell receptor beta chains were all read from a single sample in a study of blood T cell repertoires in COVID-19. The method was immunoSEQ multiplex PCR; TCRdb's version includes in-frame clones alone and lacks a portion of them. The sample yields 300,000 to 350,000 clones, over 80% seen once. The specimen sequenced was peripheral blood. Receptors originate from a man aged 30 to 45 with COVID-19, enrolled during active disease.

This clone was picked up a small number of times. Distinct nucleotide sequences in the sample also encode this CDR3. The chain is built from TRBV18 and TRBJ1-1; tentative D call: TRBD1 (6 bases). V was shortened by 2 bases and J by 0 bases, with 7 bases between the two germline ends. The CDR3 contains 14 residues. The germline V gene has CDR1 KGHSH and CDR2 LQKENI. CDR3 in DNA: TGTGCCAGCTCACCAGGACAGTTGAACACTGAAGCTTTCTTT. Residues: CASSPGQLNTEAFF. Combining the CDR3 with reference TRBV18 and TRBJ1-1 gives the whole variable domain NAGVMQNPRHLVRRRGQEARLRCSPMKGHSHVYWYRQLPEEGLKFMVYLQKENIIDESGMPKERFSAEFPKEGPSILRIQQVVRGDSAAYFCASSPGQLNTEAFFGQGTRLTVV.

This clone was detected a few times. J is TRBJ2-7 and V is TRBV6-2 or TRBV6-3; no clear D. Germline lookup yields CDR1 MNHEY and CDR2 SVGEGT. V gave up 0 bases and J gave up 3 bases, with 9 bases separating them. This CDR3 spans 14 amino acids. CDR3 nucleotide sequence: TGTGCCAGCAGTTACTCGGGCAGCAACTACGAGCAGTACTTC. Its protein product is CASSYSGSNYEQYF.

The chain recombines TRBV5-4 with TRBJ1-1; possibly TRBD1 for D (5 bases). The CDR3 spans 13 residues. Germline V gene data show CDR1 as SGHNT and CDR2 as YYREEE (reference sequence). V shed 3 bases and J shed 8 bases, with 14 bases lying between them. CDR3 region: CASSSGWGEEAFF. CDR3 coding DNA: TGTGCCAGCAGCTCCGGTTGGGGGGAGGAAGCTTTCTTT. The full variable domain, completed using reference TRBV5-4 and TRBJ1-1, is ETGVTQSPTHLIKTRGQQVTLRCSSQSGHNTVSWYQQALGQGPQFIFQYYREEENGRGNFPPRFSGLQFPNYSSELNVNALELDDSALYLCASSSGWGEEAFFGQGTRLTVV.

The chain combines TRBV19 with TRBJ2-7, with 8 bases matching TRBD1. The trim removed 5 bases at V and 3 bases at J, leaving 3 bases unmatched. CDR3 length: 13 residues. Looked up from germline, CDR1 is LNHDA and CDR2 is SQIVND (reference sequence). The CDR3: CASSAGQGYEQYF. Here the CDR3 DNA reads TGTGCCAGTAGTGCTGGACAGGGCTACGAGCAGTACTTC.

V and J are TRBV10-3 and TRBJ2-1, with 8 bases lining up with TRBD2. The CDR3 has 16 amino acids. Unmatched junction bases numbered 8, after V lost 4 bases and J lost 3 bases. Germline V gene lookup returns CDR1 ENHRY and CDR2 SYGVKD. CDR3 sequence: CAISVGRELGYNEQFF. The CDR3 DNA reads TGTGCCATCAGTGTCGGGAGGGAACTAGGCTACAATGAGCAGTTCTTC.

The CDR3 is CASTDEEVAEAFF. In DNA form, the CDR3 reads TGTGCCAGCACAGATGAGGAGGTGGCTGAAGCTTTCTTT. This chain joins TRBV4-2 and TRBJ1-1, with no clear D. Deletions cut 7 bases from V and 6 bases from J, with 15 bases between. CDR1 is LGHNA and CDR2 is YNFKEQ in the germline V gene. The CDR3 has 13 residues.

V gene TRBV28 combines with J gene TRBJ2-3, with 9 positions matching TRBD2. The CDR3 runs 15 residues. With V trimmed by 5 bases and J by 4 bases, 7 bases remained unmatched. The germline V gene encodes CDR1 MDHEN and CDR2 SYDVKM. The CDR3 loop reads CASSHEAGGPDTQYF. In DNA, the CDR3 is TGTGCCAGCAGTCATGAGGCGGGAGGGCCAGATACGCAGTATTTT.

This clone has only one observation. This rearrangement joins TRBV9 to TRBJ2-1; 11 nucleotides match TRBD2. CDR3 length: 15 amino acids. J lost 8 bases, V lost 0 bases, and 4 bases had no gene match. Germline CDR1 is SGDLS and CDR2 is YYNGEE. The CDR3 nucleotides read TGTGCCAGCAGCGTAGTAGCGGGGGGGCCGGATGAGCAGTTCTTC. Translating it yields CASSVVAGGPDEQFF.

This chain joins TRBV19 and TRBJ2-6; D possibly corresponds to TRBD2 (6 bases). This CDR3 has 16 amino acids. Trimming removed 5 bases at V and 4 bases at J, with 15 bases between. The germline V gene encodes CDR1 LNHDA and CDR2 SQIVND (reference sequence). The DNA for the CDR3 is TGTGCCAGTAGTCGCGGCGGGGTTCTCGGGGCCAACGTCCTGACTTTC. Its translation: CASSRGGVLGANVLTF.

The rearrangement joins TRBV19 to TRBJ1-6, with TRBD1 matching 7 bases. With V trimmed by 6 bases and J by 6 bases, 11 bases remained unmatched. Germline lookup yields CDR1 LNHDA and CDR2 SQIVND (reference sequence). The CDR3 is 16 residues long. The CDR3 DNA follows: TGTGCCAGTAGCAATCACTTGGACAGGCCTAATTCACCCCTCCACTTT. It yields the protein CASSNHLDRPNSPLHF.

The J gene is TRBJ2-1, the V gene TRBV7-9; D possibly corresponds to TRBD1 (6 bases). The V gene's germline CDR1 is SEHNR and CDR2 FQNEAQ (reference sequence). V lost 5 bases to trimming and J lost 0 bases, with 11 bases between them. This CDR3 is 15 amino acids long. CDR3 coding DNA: TGTGCCAGCAGCCCCCGGACAGTCTCCTACAATGAGCAGTTCTTC. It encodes CASSPRTVSYNEQFF.

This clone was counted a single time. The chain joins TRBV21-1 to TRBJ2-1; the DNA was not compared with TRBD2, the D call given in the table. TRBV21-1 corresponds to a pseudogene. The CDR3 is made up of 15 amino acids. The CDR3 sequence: CASQRSTGSYNEQFF. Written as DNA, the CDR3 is TGTGCCAGCCAGCGAAGTACGGGCTCCTACAATGAGCAGTTCTTC.

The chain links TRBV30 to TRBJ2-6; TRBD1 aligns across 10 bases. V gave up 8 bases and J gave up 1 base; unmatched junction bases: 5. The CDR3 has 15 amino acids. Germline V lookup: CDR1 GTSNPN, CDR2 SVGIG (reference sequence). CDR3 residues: CAGTGVISGANVLTF. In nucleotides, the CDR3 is TGTGCCGGGACAGGGGTTATATCTGGGGCCAACGTCCTGACTTTC.

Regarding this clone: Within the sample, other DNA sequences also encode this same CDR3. The CDR3 sequence: CASSLGQGAQPQHF. The DNA of the CDR3 is TGCGCCAGCAGTCTAGGGCAGGGGGCTCAGCCCCAGCATTTT. The V and J genes are TRBV5-1 and TRBJ1-5; 8 bases fit TRBD1. This CDR3 comprises 14 residues. Trimming took 5 bases from V and 6 from J; bases not matched to a gene: 7. Germline CDR1 reads SGHRS; CDR2 reads YFSETQ.

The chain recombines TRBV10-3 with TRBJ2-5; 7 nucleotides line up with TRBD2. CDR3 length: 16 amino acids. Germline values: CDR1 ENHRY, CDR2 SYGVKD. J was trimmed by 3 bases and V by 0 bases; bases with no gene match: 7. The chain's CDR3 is CAISESSGATKETQYF. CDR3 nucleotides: TGTGCCATCAGTGAGTCGAGCGGGGCCACCAAAGAGACCCAGTACTTC.

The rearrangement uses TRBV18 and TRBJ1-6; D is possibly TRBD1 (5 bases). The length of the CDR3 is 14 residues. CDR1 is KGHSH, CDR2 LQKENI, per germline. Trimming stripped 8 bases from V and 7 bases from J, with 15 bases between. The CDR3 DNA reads TGTGCCAGCCGCTCGACAGACTGGAATTCACCCCTCCACTTT. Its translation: CASRSTDWNSPLHF.

CDR3 region: CASKPWAGAWVRNTEAFF. The CDR3 coding sequence is TGTGCCAGCAAACCCTGGGCAGGGGCTTGGGTAAGGAACACTGAAGCTTTCTTT. This chain links TRBV2 with TRBJ1-1; possible D gene TRBD1, 6 bases. Trimming removed 7 bases from V and 1 base from J, with 25 bases in between. CDR3 length equals 18 residues. From germline, CDR1 is SNHLY and CDR2 FYNNEI.

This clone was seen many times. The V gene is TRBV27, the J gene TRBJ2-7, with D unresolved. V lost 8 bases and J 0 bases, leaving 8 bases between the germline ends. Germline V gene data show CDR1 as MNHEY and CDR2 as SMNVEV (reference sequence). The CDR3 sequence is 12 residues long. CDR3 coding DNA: TGTGCCAGCTATGCTAGCTCCTACGAGCAGTACTTC. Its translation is CASYASSYEQYF.

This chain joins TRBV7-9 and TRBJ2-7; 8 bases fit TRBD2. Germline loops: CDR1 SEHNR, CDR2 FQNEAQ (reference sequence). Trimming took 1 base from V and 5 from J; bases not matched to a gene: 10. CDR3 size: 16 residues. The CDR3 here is CASSLGREGPGNEQYF. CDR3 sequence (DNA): TGTGCCAGCAGCTTAGGCCGGGAGGGCCCTGGAAACGAGCAGTACTTC.

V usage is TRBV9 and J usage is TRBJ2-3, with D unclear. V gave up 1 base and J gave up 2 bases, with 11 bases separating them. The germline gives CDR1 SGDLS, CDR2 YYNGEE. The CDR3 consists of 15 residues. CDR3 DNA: TGTGCCAGCAGCGTACGAGCGTACTTCACAGATACGCAGTATTTT. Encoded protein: CASSVRAYFTDTQYF.

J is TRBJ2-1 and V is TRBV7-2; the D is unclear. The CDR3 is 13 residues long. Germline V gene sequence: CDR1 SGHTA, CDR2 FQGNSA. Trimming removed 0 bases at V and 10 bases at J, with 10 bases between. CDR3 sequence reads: CASSLARAGEQFF. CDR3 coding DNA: TGTGCCAGCAGCTTAGCCCGAGCCGGGGAGCAGTTCTTC. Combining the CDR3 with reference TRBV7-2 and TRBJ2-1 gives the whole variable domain GAGVSQSPSNKVTEKGKDVELRCDPISGHTALYWYRQSLGQGLEFLIYFQGNSAPDKSGLPSDRFSAERTGGSVSTLTIQRTQQEDSAVYLCASSLARAGEQFFGPGTRLTVL.

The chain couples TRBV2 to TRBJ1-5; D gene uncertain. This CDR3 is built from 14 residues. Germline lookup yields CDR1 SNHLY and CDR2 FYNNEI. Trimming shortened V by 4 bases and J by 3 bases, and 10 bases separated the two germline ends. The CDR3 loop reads CASSAGLLNQPQHF. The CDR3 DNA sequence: TGTGCCAGCAGTGCGGGTCTGCTCAATCAGCCCCAGCATTTT.

The CDR3 here is CASSIRTSPTNEQYF. The CDR3, as DNA: TGTGCCAGTAGTATAAGGACTAGCCCTACTAACGAGCAGTACTTC. The chain combines TRBV19 with TRBJ2-7; 8 nucleotides agree with TRBD2. The V segment lost 2 bases and the J segment 5 bases; nucleotides outside the gene matches: 8. CDR3 length equals 15 residues. The V gene's germline CDR1 is LNHDA and CDR2 SQIVND (reference sequence).

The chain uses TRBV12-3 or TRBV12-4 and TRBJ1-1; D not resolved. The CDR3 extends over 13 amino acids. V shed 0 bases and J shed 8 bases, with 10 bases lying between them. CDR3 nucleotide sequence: TGTGCCAGCAGTTTAGCGTACCAACTGGAAGCTTTCTTT. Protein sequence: CASSLAYQLEAFF.

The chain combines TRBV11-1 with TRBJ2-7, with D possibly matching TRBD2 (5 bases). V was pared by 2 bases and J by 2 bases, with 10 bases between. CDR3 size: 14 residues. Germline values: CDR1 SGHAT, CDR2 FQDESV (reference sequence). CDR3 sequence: CASSLSRRAYEQYF. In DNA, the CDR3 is TGTGCCAGCAGCTTATCCCGGCGGGCCTACGAGCAGTACTTC.

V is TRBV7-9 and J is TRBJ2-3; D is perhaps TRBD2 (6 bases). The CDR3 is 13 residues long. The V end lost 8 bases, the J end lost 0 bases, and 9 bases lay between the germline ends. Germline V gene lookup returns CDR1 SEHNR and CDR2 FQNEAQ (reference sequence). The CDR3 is CASLASSTDTQYF. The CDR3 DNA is TGTGCCAGCCTAGCGTCTAGCACAGATACGCAGTATTTT. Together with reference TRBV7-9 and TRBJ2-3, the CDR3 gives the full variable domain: DTGVSQNPRHKITKRGQNVTFRCDPISEHNRLYWYRQTLGQGPEFLTYFQNEAQLEKSRLLSDRFSAERPKGSFSTLEIQRTEQGDSAMYLCASLASSTDTQYFGPGTRLTVL.

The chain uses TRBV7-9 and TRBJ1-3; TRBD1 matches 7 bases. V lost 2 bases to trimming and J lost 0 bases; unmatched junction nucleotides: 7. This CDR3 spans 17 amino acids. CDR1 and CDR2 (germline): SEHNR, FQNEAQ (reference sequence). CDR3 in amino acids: CASSLRGTESSGNTIYF. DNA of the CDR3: TGTGCCAGCAGCTTAAGGGGGACAGAGAGCTCTGGAAACACCATATATTTT.

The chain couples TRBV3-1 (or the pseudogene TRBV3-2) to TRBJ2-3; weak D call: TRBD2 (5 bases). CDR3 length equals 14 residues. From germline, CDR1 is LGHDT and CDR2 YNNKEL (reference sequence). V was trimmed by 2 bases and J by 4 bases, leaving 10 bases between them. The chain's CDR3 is CASSQTRVSDTQYF. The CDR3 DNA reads TGTGCCAGCAGCCAAACTAGAGTGTCAGATACGCAGTATTTT.

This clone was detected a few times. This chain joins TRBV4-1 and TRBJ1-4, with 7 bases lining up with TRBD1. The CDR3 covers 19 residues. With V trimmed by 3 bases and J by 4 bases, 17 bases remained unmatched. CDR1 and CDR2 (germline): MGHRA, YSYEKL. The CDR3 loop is CASSQSRQGYRGFNEKLFF. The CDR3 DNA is TGCGCCAGCAGCCAGTCACGCCAAGGTTACAGGGGTTTTAATGAAAAACTGTTTTTT.

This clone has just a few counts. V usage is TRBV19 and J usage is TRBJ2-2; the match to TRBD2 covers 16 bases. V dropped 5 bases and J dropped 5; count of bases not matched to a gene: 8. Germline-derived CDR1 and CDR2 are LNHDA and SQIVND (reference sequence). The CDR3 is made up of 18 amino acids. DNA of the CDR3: TGTGCCAGTAGTCCGGGACTAGCGGGAGGGCCGAGTACCGGGGAGCTGTTTTTT. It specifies CASSPGLAGGPSTGELFF.

This chain's CDR3 is CASSPPGAPNTEAFF. DNA of the CDR3: TGTGCCAGCAGCCCCCCTGGGGCCCCGAACACTGAAGCTTTCTTT. This rearrangement joins TRBV11-2 to TRBJ1-1, with D possibly being TRBD1 (5 bases). Looked up from germline, CDR1 is SGHAT and CDR2 is FQNNGV. Trimming took 5 bases from V and 1 from J, leaving 14 bases between them. The CDR3 spans 15 residues.

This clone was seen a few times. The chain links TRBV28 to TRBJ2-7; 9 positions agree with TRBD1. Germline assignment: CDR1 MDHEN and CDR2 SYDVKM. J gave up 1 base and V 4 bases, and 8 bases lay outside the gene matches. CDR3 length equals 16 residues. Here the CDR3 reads CASSSPGTGKSYEQYF. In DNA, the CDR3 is TGTGCCAGCAGTTCTCCCGGGACAGGGAAATCCTACGAGCAGTACTTC. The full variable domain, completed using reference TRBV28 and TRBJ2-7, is DVKVTQSSRYLVKRTGEKVFLECVQDMDHENMFWYRQDPGLGLRLIYFSYDVKMKEKGDIPEGYSVSREKKERFSLILESASTNQTSMYLCASSSPGTGKSYEQYFGPGTRLTVT.